Included here is one TCR beta chain sequence, with context. Other DNA sequences within the sample encode an identical CDR3. This CDR3 comprises 14 residues. The J segment lost 0 bases and the V segment lost 4 bases, leaving 0 bases of the junction unmatched. Germline V CDR1 and CDR2: LNHDA, SQIVND (reference sequence). This entry is derived from a study of blood T cell repertoires in COVID-19. Source study methods: Counts of nucleated cells, estimated from reference gene primer amplification, were obtained. Repertoires were generated with immunoSEQ multiplex PCR, while TCRdb's copy carries only in-frame clones and drops some. Clone size and the V and J calls come from that table; the DNA yielded D and trimming. The data show more than 300,000 clones, more than 75% seen once.

Sequencing was performed on peripheral blood. This TCR was recovered from a woman between 18 and 30 years old who had recovered from COVID-19. The genes are TRBV19 and TRBJ2-1; 7 bases match TRBD2. The CDR3 protein is CASSSGSSYNEQFF. CDR3 coding DNA: TGTGCCAGTAGTAGCGGGAGCTCCTACAATGAGCAGTTCTTC.